This T cell receptor (beta chain) came from a study of PD-1 blockade in classical Hodgkin lymphoma. V lost 5 bases, J lost 1 base, and 11 bases lay in between. The germline V gene has CDR1 LGHNA and CDR2 YNFKEQ. The CDR3 has 15 amino acids. Every single patient, without exception, relapsed after autologous stem cell transplantation, and brentuximab vedotin exposure varied. PBMCs were thawed, and CD8+ T cells were then isolated from them by magnetic negative selection. TCRdb's table, derived via immunoSEQ multiplex PCR, lists solely in-frame clones and lacks some. The data show some 4,500 clones, just over 75% seen once.

The receptor's source is a human donor with classical Hodgkin lymphoma. The chain combines TRBV4-2 with TRBJ2-2; D call uncertain. This specimen consisted of CD8+ T cells from blood, obtained at baseline. DNA of the CDR3: TGTGCCAGCAGCACTCCAACCGGGAACACCGGGGAGCTGTTTTTT. It translates to CASSTPTGNTGELFF.